This is a list of T cell receptor beta chains from one sample in a study of shared clonotypes between healthy human individuals. TCRdb keeps only in-frame clones here, not all; method: immunoSEQ multiplex PCR. Here the sample spans just over 95,000 clones, 67% being singletons. The specimen was memory CD8+ T cells sorted from blood. The receptors come from a man aged 25-45 years in good health. Both conserved end residues are part of each CDR3. A D gene is named only where the DNA matches it firmly. Rows may omit the clone size; those that give it use once, few, many or a size class.

J gene: TRBJ1-3
V gene: TRBV5-6
clone size: NA
D gene: NA
CDR3 protein: CASGAGPNSGNTIYF
CDR3 DNA: TGTGCTTCTGGGGCAGGGCCCAACTCTGGAAACACCATATATTTT

J gene: TRBJ2-5
V gene: TRBV11-2
clone size: NA
D gene: NA
CDR3 protein: CASTLWGGQETQYF
CDR3 DNA: TGTGCCAGCACCCTATGGGGGGGGCAGGAGACCCAGTACTTC

J gene: TRBJ2-3
V gene: TRBV29-1
clone size: few
D gene: TRBD2
CDR3 protein: CSVAGLAGGSDTQYF
CDR3 DNA: TGCAGCGTGGCGGGACTAGCGGGAGGCAGCGATACGCAGTATTTT

J gene: TRBJ2-5
V gene: TRBV4-1
clone size: NA
D gene: TRBD2
CDR3 protein: CASSQDLAGYLETQYF
CDR3 DNA: TGCGCCAGCAGCCAAGATCTAGCGGGATATCTGGAGACCCAGTACTTC

J gene: TRBJ2-1
V gene: TRBV14
clone size: once
D gene: TRBD2
CDR3 protein: CASSQQTSGSYNEQFF
CDR3 DNA: TGTGCCAGCAGCCAGCAAACTAGCGGGAGCTACAATGAGCAGTTCTTC

J gene: TRBJ2-7
V gene: TRBV18
clone size: NA
D gene: NA
CDR3 protein: CASSPGREGGEQYF
CDR3 DNA: TGTGCCAGCTCACCTGGAAGGGAGGGGGGCGAGCAGTACTTC

J gene: TRBJ2-1
V gene: TRBV7-9
clone size: NA
D gene: NA
CDR3 protein: CASSQARGLAYNEQFF
CDR3 DNA: TGTGCCAGCAGCCAAGCCCGGGGACTCGCCTACAATGAGCAGTTCTTC

J gene: TRBJ2-1
V gene: TRBV5-5
clone size: NA
D gene: TRBD2
CDR3 protein: CASSTLSSGLYNEQFF
CDR3 DNA: TGTGCCAGCAGCACCCTCTCTAGCGGGCTTTACAATGAGCAGTTCTTC

J gene: TRBJ1-2
V gene: TRBV6-6
clone size: NA
D gene: NA
CDR3 protein: CASSSGYGYTF
CDR3 DNA: TGTGCCAGCAGTTCAGGGTATGGCTACACCTTC

J gene: TRBJ2-1
V gene: TRBV7-9
clone size: NA
D gene: TRBD1
CDR3 protein: CASSLGTGFYGEQFF
CDR3 DNA: TGTGCCAGCAGCTTAGGGACAGGGTTTTATGGTGAGCAGTTCTTC

J gene: TRBJ1-4
V gene: TRBV6-6
clone size: NA
D gene: TRBD1
CDR3 protein: CASSSLTGEKLFF
CDR3 DNA: TGTGCCAGCAGCTCCTTGACAGGGGAAAAACTGTTTTTT

J gene: TRBJ2-1
V gene: TRBV28
clone size: NA
D gene: TRBD2
CDR3 protein: CASSLTSGNNEQFF
CDR3 DNA: TGTGCCAGCAGTTTAACTAGCGGCAACAATGAGCAGTTCTTC

J gene: TRBJ2-1
V gene: TRBV29-1
clone size: once
D gene: TRBD2
CDR3 protein: CSVEEAGVNEQFF
CDR3 DNA: TGCAGCGTTGAGGAGGCGGGGGTAAATGAGCAGTTCTTC

J gene: TRBJ2-7
V gene: TRBV6-5
clone size: NA
D gene: TRBD1
CDR3 protein: CASTIDPGQGNEQYF
CDR3 DNA: TGTGCCAGCACCATAGACCCGGGACAGGGGAACGAGCAGTACTTC

J gene: TRBJ1-1
V gene: TRBV28
clone size: NA
D gene: NA
CDR3 protein: CASSLGDEAFF
CDR3 DNA: TGTGCCAGCAGTTTGGGGGATGAAGCTTTCTTT

J gene: TRBJ2-1
V gene: TRBV10-1
clone size: NA
D gene: TRBD2
CDR3 protein: CASSNLAGGREQFF
CDR3 DNA: TGCGCCAGCAGTAATTTAGCGGGAGGGCGAGAGCAGTTCTTC